This T cell receptor beta chain was identified during a study of blood T cell repertoires in COVID-19. In the original analysis: Reference gene primer amplification gave estimated nucleated cell counts. Sequencing used immunoSEQ multiplex PCR; TCRdb keeps in-frame clones, though not all of them. For V, J and clone size, that table is used; D and trimming come from the DNA. The sample gives 450,000 to 500,000 clones, around 85% of which show up once; under 4% is in the top ten. The germline V gene has CDR1 SGHDN and CDR2 FVKESK. Trimming cost V 8 bases and J 7 bases; bases outside gene matches: 5. This CDR3 region has 12 residues.

The TCR sequence derives from a human donor in a cohort sampled during active COVID-19. The chain employs TRBV14 and TRBJ1-1; 9 bases line up with TRBD1. Sequences were obtained from peripheral blood. The CDR3 DNA sequence: TGTGCCAGCCTTGGACAGGGGAGTGAAGCTTTCTTT. Its translation is CASLGQGSEAFF. Filled out from reference TRBV14 and TRBJ1-1, the complete variable domain reads EAGVTQFPSHSVIEKGQTVTLRCDPISGHDNLYWYRRVMGKEIKFLLHFVKESKQDESGMPNNRFLAERTGGTYSTLKVQPAELEDSGVYFCASLGQGSEAFFGQGTRLTVV.